These 23 T cell receptor beta chains came from one sample sequenced in a study of human T cells and chemical hapten exposure. Time point: patch test 3, about 24 weeks after DPC sensitization. Treatment denoted: therapeutic diphenylcyclopropenone sensitization with weekly scalp DPC. TCRdb re-analysed the RACE reads in MiXCR, keeping a single row per CDR3 protein. The table has 50,000 to 70,000 distinct CDR3 sequences, around an eighth seen once. Sequencing was performed on whole blood, taken in connection with sensitization to the hapten diphenylcyclopropenone (DPC). The receptors come from a man aged 30 to 45 with alopecia areata. Some clones in this sample may be carry-over from other donors' samples.

This clonotype turned up a few times. The CDR3 reads CASSRPGTTPYEQYF. Here the CDR3 DNA reads TGTGCCAGCAGCCGCCCTGGGACAACACCCTACGAGCAGTACTTC. This chain links TRBV3-1 with TRBJ2-7, with D perhaps matching TRBD1 (6 bases). Deletions cut 4 bases from V and 2 bases from J, with 15 bases between. The CDR3 covers 15 residues. In germline, CDR1 is LGHDT, CDR2 YNNKEL (reference sequence).

This clonotype was observed many times. The chain couples TRBV19 to TRBJ1-2, with 7 bases identical to TRBD1. The CDR3 is 15 residues long. Germline CDR1 reads LNHDA; CDR2 reads SQIVND (reference sequence). After removal of 4 bases from V and 4 bases from J, the junction contained 9 bases not matched to a gene. The DNA for the CDR3 is TGTGCCAGTAGTACACCAGGGGGACTCGGCTATGGCTACACCTTC. Amino acid sequence: CASSTPGGLGYGYTF.

This clonotype was counted many times. This sequence joins TRBV12-3 or TRBV12-4 and TRBJ2-1; tentatively, D is TRBD1 or TRBD2 (5 bases each). This CDR3 has 18 amino acids. Trimming took 5 bases from V and 0 from J, leaving 20 bases between them. The CDR3 loop is CASSPLHLGVDSYNEQFF. CDR3 nucleotide sequence: TGTGCCAGCAGTCCTCTCCATTTGGGGGTCGACTCCTACAATGAGCAGTTCTTC.

This sequence joins TRBV11-1 and TRBJ2-6; a possible D gene is TRBD2 (6 bases). The CDR3 is 15 amino acids. The V end was cut by 5 bases, the J end by 0 bases, with 8 bases between. In germline, CDR1 is SGHAT, CDR2 FQDESV (reference sequence). This CDR3 is CASSAGFSGANVLTF. DNA of the CDR3: TGTGCCAGCAGCGCGGGGTTCTCTGGGGCCAACGTCCTGACTTTC.

This clonotype was recorded many times. The chain employs TRBV29-1 and TRBJ2-5; D might be TRBD2 (5 bases). The CDR3 sequence is 13 residues long. V was pared by 7 bases and J by 0 bases, with 12 bases between. Germline loops: CDR1 SQVTM, CDR2 ANQGSEA. The CDR3 DNA sequence: TGCAGCGAAACACGGGGAAACCAAGAGACCCAGTACTTC. Translated, it gives CSETRGNQETQYF.

J is TRBJ2-1 and V is TRBV7-3, with TRBD1 matching 9 bases. The CDR3 sequence is 15 residues long. Germline loops: CDR1 SGHTA, CDR2 FQGTGA. Trimming removed 5 bases from V and 7 bases from J; junction bases left unmatched: 9. CDR3: CASSHSGQGGNEQFF. The CDR3 nucleotides read TGTGCCAGCAGCCATTCGGGACAGGGTGGGAATGAGCAGTTCTTC.

In this sample, this clonotype turned up a few times. The gene calls are TRBV29-1 and TRBJ1-4; tentatively, D is TRBD1 (6 bases). Trimming left V 6 bases short and J 1 base short, with 12 bases between. CDR1 SQVTM and CDR2 ANQGSEA come from the germline V gene. The CDR3 extends over 14 amino acids. CDR3 in amino acids: CSVALRGTNEKLFF. CDR3 sequence (DNA): TGCAGCGTCGCACTCAGGGGAACTAATGAAAAACTGTTTTTT.

This clonotype came up many times. The gene calls are TRBV7-2 and TRBJ1-2; TRBD1 matches at 9 bases. V dropped 6 bases and J dropped 4; count of bases not matched to a gene: 6. The CDR3 contains 14 residues. From germline, CDR1 is SGHTA and CDR2 FQGNSA. The CDR3 reads CASRPGTGSYGYTF. As DNA, the CDR3 is TGTGCCAGCAGGCCCGGGACAGGGTCCTATGGCTACACCTTC.

This clonotype was recorded a few times. The chain recombines TRBV6-6 with TRBJ1-5; the D is unclear. Germline V gene lookup returns CDR1 MNHNY and CDR2 SVGAGI (reference sequence). Trimming shortened V by 4 bases and J by 8 bases, and 12 bases separated the two germline ends. CDR3 length: 13 residues. The CDR3 region has the DNA TGTGCCAGCAGTTGGCAAGAATACGAGCCCCAGCATTTT. Its protein product is CASSWQEYEPQHF.

The V gene is TRBV12-3 or TRBV12-4, the J gene TRBJ1-6; 8 bases agree with TRBD1. This CDR3 has 17 amino acids. Losses at the gene ends were 6 bases for V and 0 bases for J; bases not matched to a gene: 7. The CDR3: CASSSWTGTSYNSPLHF. The CDR3 nucleotides are TGTGCCAGCAGCTCTTGGACAGGGACCTCCTATAATTCACCCCTCCACTTT.

The rearrangement links TRBV6-2 or TRBV6-3 to TRBJ1-5; D possibly corresponds to TRBD1 (6 bases). V was clipped by 6 bases and J by 4 bases, with 16 bases between them. Germline V lookup: CDR1 MNHEY, CDR2 SVGEGT. CDR3 length: 15 residues. The CDR3 DNA sequence: TGTGCCAGCAGCTTGGACAGCGCCCGAAATCAGCCCCAGCATTTT. It specifies CASSLDSARNQPQHF.

The chain carries TRBV9 and TRBJ2-7; 9 bases are shared with TRBD1. V gave up 3 bases and J gave up 3 bases; unmatched junction bases: 4. The CDR3 covers 14 residues. Per germline, CDR1 SGDLS and CDR2 YYNGEE. CDR3 sequence: CASSADRGDYEQYF. The DNA of the CDR3 is TGTGCCAGCAGCGCGGACAGGGGCGACTACGAGCAGTACTTC.

The chain combines TRBV9 with TRBJ1-2; no definite D call. V lost 3 bases to trimming and J lost 3 bases, with 3 bases between them. This CDR3 has 11 residues. In germline, CDR1 is SGDLS, CDR2 YYNGEE. The CDR3: CASSGHYGYTF. CDR3 bases: TGTGCCAGCAGCGGCCACTATGGCTACACCTTC.

Concerning this clonotype: One base away lies a much larger clone, so this may be a sequencing read error. The chain is built from TRBV7-2 and TRBJ2-5; 13 positions match TRBD2. The germline V gene encodes CDR1 SGHTA and CDR2 FQGNSA. There are 15 residues in the CDR3. This chain's CDR3 is CASSGLAGAQETQHF. CDR3 coding DNA: TGTGCCAGCAGCGGACTAGCGGGGGCCCAAGAGACCCAGCACTTC.

This clonotype was counted at least ten times. The chain employs TRBV28 and TRBJ2-4; D is perhaps TRBD2 (5 bases). The length of the CDR3 is 15 residues. The germline gives CDR1 MDHEN, CDR2 SYDVKM. The ends were cut back, 5 bases at V and 2 bases at J, with 13 bases in the middle. CDR3 residues: CASSPPGLTKNIQYF. CDR3 DNA: TGTGCCAGCAGTCCCCCGGGGTTGACCAAAAACATTCAGTACTTC.

This clonotype was counted a few times. The chain carries TRBV5-1 and TRBJ2-4; possibly TRBD1 for D (6 bases). This CDR3 has 12 residues. Trimming left V 4 bases short and J 8 bases short, with 10 bases between. Germline V gene data show CDR1 as SGHRS and CDR2 as YFSETQ. The CDR3 protein is CASSPGQHIQYF. The CDR3 DNA reads as TGCGCCAGCAGCCCTGGACAGCACATTCAGTACTTC.

This clonotype was seen a few times. The DNA of the CDR3 is TGTGCCAGCAGCGTAACTTCCCTCGGACCGCTTAATTCACCCCTCCACTTT. It translates to CASSVTSLGPLNSPLHF. The chain uses TRBV9 and TRBJ1-6, with unresolved D. Germline CDR1 reads SGDLS; CDR2 reads YYNGEE. CDR3 length equals 17 residues. V shed 1 base and J shed 6 bases, with 17 bases lying between them. The variable domain in full, with the rest retrieved from reference TRBV9 and TRBJ1-6, is DSGVTQTPKHLITATGQRVTLRCSPRSGDLSVYWYQQSLDQGLQFLIQYYNGEERAKGNILERFSAQQFPDLHSELNLSSLELGDSALYFCASSVTSLGPLNSPLHFGNGTRLTVT.

In this sample, this clonotype turned up many times. This rearrangement joins TRBV28 to TRBJ1-1, with a tentative D call TRBD1 (5 bases). Germline lookup yields CDR1 MDHEN and CDR2 SYDVKM. The CDR3 has 13 residues. The V end was cut by 4 bases, the J end by 4 bases, with 10 bases between. CDR3 in amino acids: CASSWGRTTEAFF. In nucleotides, the CDR3 is TGTGCCAGCAGTTGGGGACGGACCACTGAAGCTTTCTTT. The full variable domain, in which reference TRBV28 and TRBJ1-1 provide the parts outside the CDR3, is DVKVTQSSRYLVKRTGEKVFLECVQDMDHENMFWYRQDPGLGLRLIYFSYDVKMKEKGDIPEGYSVSREKKERFSLILESASTNQTSMYLCASSWGRTTEAFFGQGTRLTVV.

This clonotype came up a few times. This rearrangement joins TRBV9 to TRBJ2-7; weak D call: TRBD2 (5 bases). This CDR3 spans 12 amino acids. CDR1 is SGDLS and CDR2 is YYNGEE in the germline V gene. The V gene lost 0 bases and the J gene lost 5 bases, with 6 bases spanning the gap. The CDR3 DNA sequence: TGTGCCAGCAGCGTAGACGGGGACGAGCAGTACTTC. Its protein product is CASSVDGDEQYF. Looking up the rest from reference TRBV9 and TRBJ2-7 gives the full variable domain: DSGVTQTPKHLITATGQRVTLRCSPRSGDLSVYWYQQSLDQGLQFLIQYYNGEERAKGNILERFSAQQFPDLHSELNLSSLELGDSALYFCASSVDGDEQYFGPGTRLTVT.

The chain has TRBV20-1 and TRBJ1-2; D gene unclear. The CDR3 is made up of 12 amino acids. Trimming took off 6 bases at V and 8 bases at J, with 16 bases between the two ends. CDR1 and CDR2 (germline): DFQATT, SNEGSKA (reference sequence). CDR3 coding DNA: TGCAGTGCCTCCCACCCCGAAGGCGGCTACACCTTC. This gives the protein CSASHPEGGYTF.

There are a few counts of this clonotype. CDR3 protein: CASSLGSQGVKTGELFF. CDR3 sequence (DNA): TGCGCCAGCAGCTTGGGATCGCAGGGCGTGAAGACCGGGGAGCTGTTTTTT. The chain joins TRBV5-1 to TRBJ2-2; a weak D match, TRBD1 (5 bases). Germline CDR1 and CDR2: SGHRS and YFSETQ. There are 17 residues in the CDR3. V was cut by 0 bases and J by 5 bases, with 17 bases left in between. The variable domain in full, completed from reference TRBV5-1 and TRBJ2-2, reads KAGVTQTPRYLIKTRGQQVTLSCSPISGHRSVSWYQQTPGQGLQFLFEYFSETQRNKGNFPGRFSGRQFSNSRSEMNVSTLELGDSALYLCASSLGSQGVKTGELFFGEGSRLTVL.

This clonotype was seen only once. One end of the junction is discordant with germline, which a read error may explain. This chain uses TRBV2 with TRBJ1-5; D unresolved. The CDR3 has 19 amino acids. The germline V gene has CDR1 SNHLY and CDR2 FYNNEI. The DNA for the CDR3 is TGTGCCAACAGTCAACTTCGAGGGCAAATTGGTTATAGCAATCAGCCCCAGCATTTT. As protein: CANSQLRGQIGYSNQPQHF.

This chain links TRBV12-3 or TRBV12-4 with TRBJ2-2; 8 bases are shared with TRBD1. Trimming removed 6 bases from V and 6 bases from J; junction bases left unmatched: 6. CDR3 length equals 14 residues. The CDR3 DNA follows: TGTGCCAGCAGACCCCCAGGGGGCTCCGGGGAGCTGTTTTTT. It translates to CASRPPGGSGELFF.